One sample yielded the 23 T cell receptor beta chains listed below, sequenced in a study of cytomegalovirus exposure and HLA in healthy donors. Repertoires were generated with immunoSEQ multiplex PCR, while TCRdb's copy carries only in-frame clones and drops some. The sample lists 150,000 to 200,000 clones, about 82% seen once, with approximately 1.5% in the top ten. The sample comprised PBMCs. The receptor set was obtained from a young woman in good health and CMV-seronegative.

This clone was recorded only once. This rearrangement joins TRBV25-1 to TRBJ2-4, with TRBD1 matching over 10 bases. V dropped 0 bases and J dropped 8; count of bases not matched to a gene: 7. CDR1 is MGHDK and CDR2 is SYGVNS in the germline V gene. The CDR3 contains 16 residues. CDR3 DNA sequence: TGTGCCAGCAGTGAATACCGCGACAGGGGGCGCGACATTCAGTACTTC. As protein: CASSEYRDRGRDIQYF.

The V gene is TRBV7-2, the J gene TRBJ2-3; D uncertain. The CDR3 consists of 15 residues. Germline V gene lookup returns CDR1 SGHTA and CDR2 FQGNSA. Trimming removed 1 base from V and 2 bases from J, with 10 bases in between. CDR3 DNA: TGTGCCAGCAGCTTAGGCGGTACAACCACAGATACGCAGTATTTT. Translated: CASSLGGTTTDTQYF.

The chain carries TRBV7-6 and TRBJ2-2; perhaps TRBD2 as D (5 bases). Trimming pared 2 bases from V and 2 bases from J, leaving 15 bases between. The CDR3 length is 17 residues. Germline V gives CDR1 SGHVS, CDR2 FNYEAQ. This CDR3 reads CASSLTQWRLNTGELFF. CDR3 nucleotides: TGTGCCAGCAGCTTAACCCAGTGGAGACTAAACACCGGGGAGCTGTTTTTT.

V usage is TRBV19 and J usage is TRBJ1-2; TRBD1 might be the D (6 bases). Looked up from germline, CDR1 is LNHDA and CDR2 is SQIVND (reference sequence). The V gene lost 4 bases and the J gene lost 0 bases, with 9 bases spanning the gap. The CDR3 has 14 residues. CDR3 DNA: TGTGCCAGTAGTACGACAGGTTCTAACTATGGCTACACCTTC. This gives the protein CASSTTGSNYGYTF.

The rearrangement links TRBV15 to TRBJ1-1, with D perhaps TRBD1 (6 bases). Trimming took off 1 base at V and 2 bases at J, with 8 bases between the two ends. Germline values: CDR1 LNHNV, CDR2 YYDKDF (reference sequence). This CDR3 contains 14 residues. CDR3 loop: CATSRGQVNTEAFF. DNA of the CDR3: TGTGCCACCAGCAGAGGACAGGTTAACACTGAAGCTTTCTTT.

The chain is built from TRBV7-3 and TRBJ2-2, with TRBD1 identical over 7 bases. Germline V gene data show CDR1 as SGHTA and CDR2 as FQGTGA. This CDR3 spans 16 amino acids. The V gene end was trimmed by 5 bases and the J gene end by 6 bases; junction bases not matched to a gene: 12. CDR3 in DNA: TGTGCCAGCAGCCCCCCGGGACAGACCCAAGCCGGGGAGCTGTTTTTT. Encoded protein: CASSPPGQTQAGELFF. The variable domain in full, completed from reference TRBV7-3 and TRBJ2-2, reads GAGVSQTPSNKVTEKGKYVELRCDPISGHTALYWYRQSLGQGPEFLIYFQGTGAADDSGLPNDRFFAVRPEGSVSTLKIQRTERGDSAVYLCASSPPGQTQAGELFFGEGSRLTVL.

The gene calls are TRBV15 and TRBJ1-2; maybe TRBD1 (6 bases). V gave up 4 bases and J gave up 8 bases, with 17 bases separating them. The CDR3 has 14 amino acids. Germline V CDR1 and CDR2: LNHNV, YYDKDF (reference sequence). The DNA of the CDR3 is TGTGCCACCAGCATGGAAGAGGGGGGGAGAGGCTACACCTTC. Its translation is CATSMEEGGRGYTF. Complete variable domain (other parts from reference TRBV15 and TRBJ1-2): DAMVIQNPRYQVTQFGKPVTLSCSQTLNHNVMYWYQQKSSQAPKLLFHYYDKDFNNEADTPDNFQSRRPNTSFCFLDIRSPGLGDTAMYLCATSMEEGGRGYTFGSGTRLTVV.

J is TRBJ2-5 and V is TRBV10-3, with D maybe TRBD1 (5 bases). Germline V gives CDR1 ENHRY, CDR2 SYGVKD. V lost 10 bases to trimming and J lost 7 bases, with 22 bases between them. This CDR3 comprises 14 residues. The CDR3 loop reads CASTINSRDTTQYF. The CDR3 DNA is TGTGCCAGTACGATTAACTCCAGGGATACGACCCAGTACTTC.

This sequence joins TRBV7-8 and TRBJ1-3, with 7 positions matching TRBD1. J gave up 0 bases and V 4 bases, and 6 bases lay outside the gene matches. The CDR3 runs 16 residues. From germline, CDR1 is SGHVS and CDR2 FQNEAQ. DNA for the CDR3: TGTGCCAGCAGCTACGGGACAGCCTACTCTGGAAACACCATATATTTT. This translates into CASSYGTAYSGNTIYF.

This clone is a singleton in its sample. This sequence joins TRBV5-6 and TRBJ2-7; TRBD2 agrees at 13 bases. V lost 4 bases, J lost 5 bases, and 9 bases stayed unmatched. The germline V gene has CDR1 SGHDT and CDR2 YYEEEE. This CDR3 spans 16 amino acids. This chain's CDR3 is CASSPRTSGSYHEQYF. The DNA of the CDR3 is TGTGCCAGCAGCCCGCGGACTAGCGGGAGTTACCACGAGCAGTACTTC. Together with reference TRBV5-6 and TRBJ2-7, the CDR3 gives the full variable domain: DAGVTQSPTHLIKTRGQQVTLRCSPKSGHDTVSWYQQALGQGPQFIFQYYEEEERQRGNFPDRFSGHQFPNYSSELNVNALLLGDSALYLCASSPRTSGSYHEQYFGPGTRLTVT.

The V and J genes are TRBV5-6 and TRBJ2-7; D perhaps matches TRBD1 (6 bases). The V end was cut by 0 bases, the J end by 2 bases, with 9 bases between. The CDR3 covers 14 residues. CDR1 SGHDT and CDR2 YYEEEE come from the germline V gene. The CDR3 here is CASSLVRGPYEQYF. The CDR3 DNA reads TGTGCCAGCAGCTTGGTCAGGGGCCCCTACGAGCAGTACTTC. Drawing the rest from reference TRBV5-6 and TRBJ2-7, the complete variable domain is DAGVTQSPTHLIKTRGQQVTLRCSPKSGHDTVSWYQQALGQGPQFIFQYYEEEERQRGNFPDRFSGHQFPNYSSELNVNALLLGDSALYLCASSLVRGPYEQYFGPGTRLTVT.

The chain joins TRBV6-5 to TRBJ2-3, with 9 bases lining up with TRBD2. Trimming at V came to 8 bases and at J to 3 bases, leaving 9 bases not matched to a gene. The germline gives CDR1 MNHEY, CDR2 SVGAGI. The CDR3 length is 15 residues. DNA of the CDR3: TGTGCCAGCGCCTTGAAGCGGGGGGTAACAGATACGCAGTATTTT. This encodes CASALKRGVTDTQYF.

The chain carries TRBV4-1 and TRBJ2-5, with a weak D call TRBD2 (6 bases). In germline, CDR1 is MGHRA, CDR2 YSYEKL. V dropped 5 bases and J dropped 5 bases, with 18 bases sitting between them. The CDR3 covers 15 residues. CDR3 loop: CASSSPGRGIETQYF. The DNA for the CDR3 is TGCGCCAGCAGCTCCCCCGGCCGGGGGATCGAGACCCAGTACTTC.

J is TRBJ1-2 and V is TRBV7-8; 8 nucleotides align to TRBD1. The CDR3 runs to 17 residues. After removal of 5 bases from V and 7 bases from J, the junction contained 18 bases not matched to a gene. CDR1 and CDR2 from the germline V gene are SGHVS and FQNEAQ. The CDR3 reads CASSKGDRGTVYGGYTF. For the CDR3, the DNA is TGTGCCAGCAGCAAAGGAGACAGGGGAACGGTATATGGTGGCTACACCTTC.

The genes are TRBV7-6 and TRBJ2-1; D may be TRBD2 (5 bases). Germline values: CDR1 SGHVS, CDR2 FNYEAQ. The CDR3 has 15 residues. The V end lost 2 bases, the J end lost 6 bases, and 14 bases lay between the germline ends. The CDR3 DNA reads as TGTGCCAGCAGCTTACTAGTGGGCGGGTCCAATGAGCAGTTCTTC. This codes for CASSLLVGGSNEQFF.

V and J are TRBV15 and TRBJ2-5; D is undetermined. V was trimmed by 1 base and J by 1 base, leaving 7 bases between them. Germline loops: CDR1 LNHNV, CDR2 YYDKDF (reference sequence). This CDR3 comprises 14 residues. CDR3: CATSRGGGQETQYF. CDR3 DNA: TGTGCCACCAGCAGAGGAGGTGGCCAAGAGACCCAGTACTTC.

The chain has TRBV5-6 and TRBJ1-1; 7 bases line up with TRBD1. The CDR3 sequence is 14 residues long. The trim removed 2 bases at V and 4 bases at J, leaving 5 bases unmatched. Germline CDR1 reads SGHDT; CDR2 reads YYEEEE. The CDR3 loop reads CASSFRGQVTEAFF. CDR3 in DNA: TGTGCCAGCAGCTTTAGGGGGCAGGTCACTGAAGCTTTCTTT.

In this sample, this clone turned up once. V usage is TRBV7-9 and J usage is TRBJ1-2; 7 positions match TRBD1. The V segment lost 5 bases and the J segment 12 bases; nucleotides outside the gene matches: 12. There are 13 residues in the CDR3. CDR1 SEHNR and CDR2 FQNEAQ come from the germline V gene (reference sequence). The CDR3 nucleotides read TGTGCCAGCAGCGGTGGACAGGTGCCCATCGACACCTTC. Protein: CASSGGQVPIDTF. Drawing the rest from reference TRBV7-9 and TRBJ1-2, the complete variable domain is DTGVSQNPRHKITKRGQNVTFRCDPISEHNRLYWYRQTLGQGPEFLTYFQNEAQLEKSRLLSDRFSAERPKGSFSTLEIQRTEQGDSAMYLCASSGGQVPIDTFGSGTRLTVV.

CDR3 loop: CASSVATGGGTDTQYF. CDR3 DNA: TGTGCCAGCAGCGTAGCTACGGGGGGGGGCACAGATACGCAGTATTTT. The chain is built from TRBV9 and TRBJ2-3, with 8 bases fitting TRBD2. J gave up 1 base and V 0 bases, and 4 bases lay outside the gene matches. Germline V gives CDR1 SGDLS, CDR2 YYNGEE. This CDR3 comprises 16 residues.

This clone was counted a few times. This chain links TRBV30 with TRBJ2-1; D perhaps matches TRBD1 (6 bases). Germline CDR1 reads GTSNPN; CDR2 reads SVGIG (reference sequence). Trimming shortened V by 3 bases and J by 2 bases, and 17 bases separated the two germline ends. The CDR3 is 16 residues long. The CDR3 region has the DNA TGTGCCTGGAGAGTTAAACTGCGACAGGCCTACAATGAGCAGTTCTTC. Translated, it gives CAWRVKLRQAYNEQFF. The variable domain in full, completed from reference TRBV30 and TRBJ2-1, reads SQTIHQWPATLVQPVGSPLSLECTVEGTSNPNLYWYRQAAGRGLQLLFYSVGIGQISSEVPQNLSASRPQDRQFILSSKKLLLSDSGFYLCAWRVKLRQAYNEQFFGPGTRLTVL.

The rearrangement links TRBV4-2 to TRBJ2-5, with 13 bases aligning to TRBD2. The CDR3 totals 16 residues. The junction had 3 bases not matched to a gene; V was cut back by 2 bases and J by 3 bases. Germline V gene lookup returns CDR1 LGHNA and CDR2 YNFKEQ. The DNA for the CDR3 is TGTGCCAGCAGCCAAACCGGGACTAGCGGGAAAGAGACCCAGTACTTC. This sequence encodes CASSQTGTSGKETQYF.

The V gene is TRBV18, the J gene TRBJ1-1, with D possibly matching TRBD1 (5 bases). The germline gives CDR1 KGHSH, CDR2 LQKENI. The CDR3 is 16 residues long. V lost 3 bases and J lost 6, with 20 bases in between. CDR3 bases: TGTGCCAGCTCACCCTTATTGGGAGGGGAGACGGCTGAAGCTTTCTTT. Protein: CASSPLLGGETAEAFF. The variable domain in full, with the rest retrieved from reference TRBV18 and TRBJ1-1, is NAGVMQNPRHLVRRRGQEARLRCSPMKGHSHVYWYRQLPEEGLKFMVYLQKENIIDESGMPKERFSAEFPKEGPSILRIQQVVRGDSAAYFCASSPLLGGETAEAFFGQGTRLTVV.

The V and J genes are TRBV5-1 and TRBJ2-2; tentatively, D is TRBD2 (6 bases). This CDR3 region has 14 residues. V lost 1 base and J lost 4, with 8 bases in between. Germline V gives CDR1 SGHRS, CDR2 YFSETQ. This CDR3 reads CASSLPSVTGELFF. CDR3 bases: TGCGCCAGCAGCTTGCCTAGCGTCACCGGGGAGCTGTTTTTT.